The 28 T cell receptor beta chains below were found in one sample sequenced in a study of shared clonotypes between healthy human individuals. Here immunoSEQ multiplex PCR was the method, and the copy in TCRdb shows in-frame clones only, minus some. The table includes 2 million to 2.5 million clones, 85% to 95% detected once. Sequencing was done on a sample of naive CD4+ T cells from PBMCs. Documented subset: CD45RA+ positively selected. These receptors all stem from a young man in good health. Some clones in this sample may be carry-over from other donors' samples.

V usage is TRBV5-1 and J usage is TRBJ1-5; possibly TRBD1 for D (5 bases). Germline assignment: CDR1 SGHRS and CDR2 YFSETQ. The CDR3 spans 13 residues. V lost 4 bases and J lost 10, with 15 bases in between. CDR3 loop: CASSVVLGEPQHF. CDR3 nucleotides: TGCGCCAGCAGCGTCGTTTTGGGGGAACCCCAGCATTTT.

J is TRBJ2-1 and V is TRBV30, with TRBD2 matching 7 bases. V dropped 7 bases and J dropped 2; count of bases not matched to a gene: 8. CDR3 length: 14 amino acids. Germline V lookup: CDR1 GTSNPN, CDR2 SVGIG (reference sequence). Here the CDR3 DNA reads TGTGCCTTACTAGGTCTAGCGGCCTACAATGAGCAGTTCTTC. Translated, it gives CALLGLAAYNEQFF.

V gene TRBV4-1 combines with J gene TRBJ2-1, with D unresolved. CDR3 length: 15 residues. Germline-derived CDR1 and CDR2 are MGHRA and YSYEKL. With 3 bases removed from V and 15 bases from J, the gap between germline ends came to 24 bases. For the CDR3, the DNA is TGCGCCAGCAGCCACATCATATCCAGACGAACGAACGGGTTCTTC. Residues: CASSHIISRRTNGFF.

This chain links TRBV18 with TRBJ2-1; D call uncertain. V lost 6 bases, J lost 9 bases, and 21 bases lay in between. Per germline, CDR1 KGHSH and CDR2 LQKENI. CDR3 length: 15 residues. The CDR3 sequence is CASSVTLPRIGEQFF. CDR3 nucleotide sequence: TGTGCCAGCTCCGTAACTCTGCCGCGCATTGGTGAGCAGTTCTTC.

This clone has a single count. The rearrangement joins TRBV6-1 to TRBJ2-1; TRBD1 agrees at 7 bases. The CDR3 spans 15 residues. Germline V gives CDR1 MNHNS, CDR2 SASEGT. After removal of 2 bases from V and 2 bases from J, the junction contained 3 bases not matched to a gene. CDR3: CASSEPDRAYNEQFF. The CDR3 coding sequence is TGTGCCAGCAGTGAACCCGACAGGGCCTACAATGAGCAGTTCTTC.

The chain employs TRBV18 and TRBJ1-4; 7 nucleotides agree with TRBD1. Trimming cost V 3 bases and J 5 bases; bases outside gene matches: 15. The CDR3 loop spans 18 amino acids. Per the germline V gene, CDR1 is KGHSH and CDR2 is LQKENI. CDR3 DNA sequence: TGTGCCAGCTCACCCAGCCCCGGGACAGACGGACGAAATGAAAAACTGTTTTTT. Encoded protein: CASSPSPGTDGRNEKLFF.

A remark on this clone: A much larger clone lies a single base off, so this may be a read error. Other nucleotide sequences in the sample specify the same CDR3. V gene TRBV7-8 combines with J gene TRBJ1-1; D is unclear. The V end was cut by 2 bases, the J end by 2 bases, with 0 bases between. The CDR3 loop spans 11 amino acids. CDR1 is SGHVS and CDR2 is FQNEAQ in the germline V gene. The CDR3 DNA reads TGTGCCAGCAGCTTAAACACTGAAGCTTTCTTT. It encodes CASSLNTEAFF. The full variable domain, completed using reference TRBV7-8 and TRBJ1-1, is GAGVSQSPRYKVAKRGQDVALRCDPISGHVSLFWYQQALGQGPEFLTYFQNEAQLDKSGLPSDRFFAERPEGSVSTLKIQRTQQEDSAVYLCASSLNTEAFFGQGTRLTVV.

As to this clone: The same CDR3 can be traced to other DNA sequences in this sample. The chain couples TRBV6-5 to TRBJ1-2; tentatively, D is TRBD1 (5 bases). CDR3 length: 12 residues. CDR1 is MNHEY and CDR2 is SVGAGI in the germline V gene. V was shortened by 6 bases and J by 4 bases, with 9 bases between the two germline ends. DNA for the CDR3: TGTGCCAGCAGAACAGGAACCTATGGCTACACCTTC. It is translated as CASRTGTYGYTF.

V gene TRBV19 combines with J gene TRBJ2-5; D is perhaps TRBD2 (5 bases). This CDR3 has 13 amino acids. The V gene lost 7 bases and the J gene lost 5 bases, with 14 bases spanning the gap. The germline V gene encodes CDR1 LNHDA and CDR2 SQIVND (reference sequence). This CDR3 is CASIEGRWETQYF. For the CDR3, the DNA is TGTGCCAGTATTGAGGGTAGGTGGGAGACCCAGTACTTC.

The chain recombines TRBV29-1 with TRBJ2-7; 13 nucleotides agree with TRBD2. The CDR3 totals 15 residues. Germline CDR1 is SQVTM and CDR2 is ANQGSEA. The junction had 7 bases not matched to a gene; V was cut back by 5 bases and J by 3 bases. CDR3 protein: CSVLRGLAGNYEQYF. The CDR3 DNA follows: TGCAGCGTTCTTAGGGGACTAGCGGGAAACTACGAGCAGTACTTC.

For this clone: Distinct nucleotide sequences in the sample also encode this CDR3. This chain uses TRBV6-5 with TRBJ1-1; possibly TRBD1 for D (5 bases). Germline assignment: CDR1 MNHEY and CDR2 SVGAGI. The CDR3 sequence is 13 residues long. V lost 2 bases to trimming and J lost 4 bases, with 8 bases between them. CDR3: CASSYRQGTEAFF. Written as DNA, the CDR3 is TGTGCCAGCAGTTACCGGCAGGGCACTGAAGCTTTCTTT.

The gene calls are TRBV7-8 and TRBJ2-7; 8 nucleotides match TRBD2. The ends lost 3 bases at V and 3 bases at J; junction bases unmatched: 10. The germline gives CDR1 SGHVS, CDR2 FQNEAQ. CDR3 length equals 16 residues. CDR3 residues: CASSFLSGLAVYEQYF. CDR3 bases: TGTGCCAGCAGCTTTCTTTCTGGACTAGCAGTCTACGAGCAGTACTTC.

This clone was recorded only once. This chain links TRBV11-3 with TRBJ2-2, with D possibly being TRBD1 or TRBD2 (5 bases each). CDR3 length: 15 residues. Germline V gives CDR1 SGHNT, CDR2 YENEEA. The V gene lost 5 bases and the J gene lost 5 bases, with 15 bases spanning the gap. The CDR3 coding sequence is TGTGCCAGCAGCCCCGGGGCAGCGAGAACCGGGGAGCTGTTTTTT. The encoded protein is CASSPGAARTGELFF.

This chain connects TRBV7-3 to TRBJ2-2, with no clear D. CDR3 length: 14 amino acids. V was shortened by 5 bases and J by 6 bases, with 13 bases between the two germline ends. Looked up from germline, CDR1 is SGHTA and CDR2 is FQGTGA. The CDR3 loop reads CASSPFQSPGELFF. CDR3 DNA sequence: TGTGCCAGCAGCCCGTTTCAGTCGCCCGGGGAGCTGTTTTTT.

Comment on this clone: This specimen includes other DNA sequences encoding the same CDR3. V gene TRBV7-2 combines with J gene TRBJ2-7; TRBD1 might be the D (5 bases). The CDR3 has 12 residues. CDR1 is SGHTA and CDR2 is FQGNSA in the germline V gene. V was cut by 2 bases and J by 4 bases, with 6 bases left in between. The CDR3 here is CASSLTGYEQYF. The CDR3, as DNA: TGTGCCAGCAGCTTAACAGGATACGAGCAGTACTTC. Variable domain in full (rest from reference TRBV7-2 and TRBJ2-7): GAGVSQSPSNKVTEKGKDVELRCDPISGHTALYWYRQSLGQGLEFLIYFQGNSAPDKSGLPSDRFSAERTGGSVSTLTIQRTQQEDSAVYLCASSLTGYEQYFGPGTRLTVT.

The gene calls are TRBV6-6 and TRBJ1-1; D is unresolved. This CDR3 region has 16 residues. Trimming pared 0 bases from V and 3 bases from J, leaving 14 bases between. The germline V gene encodes CDR1 MNHNY and CDR2 SVGAGI (reference sequence). This CDR3 is CASSYSKGLVDTEAFF. CDR3 nucleotide sequence: TGTGCCAGCAGTTACTCCAAAGGATTAGTGGACACTGAAGCTTTCTTT.

The chain recombines TRBV9 with TRBJ1-2; tentative D call: TRBD1 (6 bases). CDR1 and CDR2 from the germline V gene are SGDLS and YYNGEE. The CDR3 is 14 residues long. Trimming took off 4 bases at V and 8 bases at J, with 18 bases between the two ends. CDR3 DNA sequence: TGTGCCAGCAGCAACCGACAGGAATTATCGGGCTACACCTTC. This translates into CASSNRQELSGYTF.

This chain connects TRBV6-5 to TRBJ2-2; TRBD2 might be the D (5 bases). The CDR3 totals 11 residues. Germline values: CDR1 MNHEY, CDR2 SVGAGI. V lost 8 bases to trimming and J lost 4 bases, with 5 bases between them. CDR3: CASRGTGELFF. The CDR3 DNA follows: TGTGCCAGCCGGGGCACCGGGGAGCTGTTTTTT.

The gene calls are TRBV19 and TRBJ1-1; 7 positions match TRBD1. Unmatched junction bases numbered 9, after V lost 3 bases and J lost 5 bases. Germline values: CDR1 LNHDA, CDR2 SQIVND (reference sequence). The CDR3 has 15 amino acids. The CDR3 here is CASSMQGGWRTEAFF. DNA of the CDR3: TGTGCCAGTAGTATGCAGGGGGGCTGGCGAACTGAAGCTTTCTTT.

This chain connects TRBV11-2 to TRBJ1-3, with a tentative D call TRBD1 (5 bases). V was shortened by 4 bases and J by 0 bases, with 16 bases between the two germline ends. Germline V lookup: CDR1 SGHAT, CDR2 FQNNGV. The CDR3 runs 17 residues. CDR3: CASSSVRRTSSGNTIYF. The CDR3 region has the DNA TGTGCCAGCAGCTCAGTTAGACGGACAAGCTCTGGAAACACCATATATTTT.

This CDR3 reads CASSRSIANYGYTF. The CDR3 nucleotides read TGTGCCAGTAGTCGGAGTATTGCTAACTATGGCTACACCTTC. This chain links TRBV19 with TRBJ1-2, with unresolved D. This CDR3 contains 14 residues. The germline CDR1 and CDR2 sequences are LNHDA and SQIVND (reference sequence). Trimming cost V 5 bases and J 0 bases, with 10 bases left between them.

The rearrangement links TRBV9 to TRBJ2-3; D possibly corresponds to TRBD2 (6 bases). This CDR3 spans 17 amino acids. V dropped 6 bases and J dropped 1 base, with 21 bases sitting between them. CDR1 SGDLS and CDR2 YYNGEE come from the germline V gene. For the CDR3, the DNA is TGTGCCAGCACCCCGGGGGAGTTCCGGGAAGGCACAGATACGCAGTATTTT. It specifies CASTPGEFREGTDTQYF.

CDR3 loop: CASRSRQVGQPQHF. As DNA, the CDR3 is TGTGCCAGCAGATCCCGACAGGTGGGTCAGCCCCAGCATTTT. V usage is TRBV7-2 and J usage is TRBJ1-5; TRBD1 is a possible D gene (6 bases). This CDR3 contains 14 residues. Deletions cut 6 bases from V and 6 bases from J, with 15 bases between. The germline gives CDR1 SGHTA, CDR2 FQGNSA.

A single count supports this clone. This sequence joins TRBV29-1 and TRBJ2-7; perhaps TRBD1 as D (5 bases). Trimming took 4 bases from V and 2 from J, leaving 12 bases between them. The CDR3 consists of 13 residues. The germline V gene encodes CDR1 SQVTM and CDR2 ANQGSEA. The CDR3 DNA sequence: TGCAGCGTTGTCGAAGGGGCCCCCTACGAGCAGTACTTC. The encoded protein is CSVVEGAPYEQYF.

The chain uses TRBV7-2 and TRBJ2-2, with a possible D match to TRBD1 (6 bases). Trimming stripped 6 bases from V and 1 base from J, with 6 bases between. Germline V gene data show CDR1 as SGHTA and CDR2 as FQGNSA. The CDR3 runs to 13 residues. The DNA for the CDR3 is TGTGCCAGCAGGGGACAGAACACCGGGGAGCTGTTTTTT. As protein: CASRGQNTGELFF.

V and J are TRBV5-4 and TRBJ2-7; the D gene could be TRBD1 or TRBD2 (6 bases each). Germline CDR1 SGHNT, CDR2 YYREEE (reference sequence). The CDR3 is 17 amino acids. The V end lost 0 bases, the J end lost 1 base, and 17 bases lay between the germline ends. CDR3 nucleotides: TGTGCCAGCAGCTTGGGTGTACGGGGGCATCGATCCTACGAGCAGTACTTC. This gives the protein CASSLGVRGHRSYEQYF.

The V gene is TRBV7-3, the J gene TRBJ1-5; D gene unclear. CDR3 size: 13 residues. Germline CDR1 SGHTA, CDR2 FQGTGA. The V gene lost 2 bases and the J gene lost 3 bases, with 5 bases spanning the gap. The CDR3 region has the DNA TGTGCCAGCAGCTTAGCAGCCAATCAGCCCCAGCATTTT. Translating it yields CASSLAANQPQHF.

V gene TRBV5-1 combines with J gene TRBJ2-1, with TRBD2 matching over 8 bases. CDR1 and CDR2 (germline): SGHRS, YFSETQ. J lost 5 bases, V lost 4 bases, and 8 bases had no gene match. This CDR3 is 15 amino acids long. CDR3 DNA sequence: TGCGCCAGCAGCCCTTTAGCGGGACTCGACAATGAGCAGTTCTTC. Translated: CASSPLAGLDNEQFF.